A single sample is the source of the 29 T cell receptor beta chains below, sequenced in a study of regulatory T cells in long-lasting Graves disease. Libraries of TCR beta came from iRepertoire HTBI primers plus Arm-PCR of CDR3 regions. TCRdb re-called the multiplex PCR reads through MiXCR, storing one row per CDR3 protein. The sample holds around 400,000 distinct CDR3 sequences, around 20% seen once. Time point of the sample: persistent/refractory GD, antithyroid drugs over 5 years with positive TRAb. There was RNA extracted from PBMCs, and the TCR library was made from it. Sequenced here: peripheral blood mononuclear cells (PBMCs), sampled when the disease was refractory, from a patient treated with antithyroid drugs. The receptors were sampled from a female donor with Graves disease.

A remark on this clonotype: Being one base from a much bigger clone, this may be a read error. This sequence joins TRBV12-3 or TRBV12-4 and TRBJ1-1, with D hard to call. The CDR3 is 16 amino acids. With 4 bases removed from V and 6 bases from J, the gap between germline ends came to 21 bases. CDR3 sequence reads: CASSSRPSPLYAEAFF. In DNA, the CDR3 is TGTGCCAGCAGTTCCCGACCCAGCCCCTTGTATGCTGAAGCTTTCTTT.

As for this clonotype: Being one base from a much bigger clone, this may be a read error. V and J are TRBV12-3 or TRBV12-4 and TRBJ2-5; the match to TRBD1 covers 7 bases. The CDR3 extends over 17 amino acids. DNA for the CDR3: TGTGTCAGCAGTTTTCCGAGGGCAGGGGGTAGCCAAGAGACCCAGTACTTC. This encodes CVSSFPRAGGSQETQYF.

The table lists this clonotype with a few counts. A single base separates this from a much larger clone, so it may be a read error. The chain combines TRBV28 with TRBJ1-2, with 7 bases aligning to TRBD1. CDR1 and CDR2 from the germline V gene are MDHEN and SYDVKM. With V trimmed by 8 bases and J by 6 bases, 6 bases remained unmatched. The CDR3 runs to 12 residues. The CDR3 DNA follows: TGTGCCAGCCATACAGGGGCCCATGGCTACACCTTC. Encoded protein: CASHTGAHGYTF.

This clonotype was seen many times. This chain joins TRBV20-1 and TRBJ2-5; TRBD2 agrees at 9 bases. The CDR3 sequence is 14 residues long. Germline lookup yields CDR1 DFQATT and CDR2 SNEGSKA (reference sequence). V was pared by 6 bases and J by 6 bases, with 11 bases of the junction left unmatched. The CDR3 coding sequence is TGCAGTGCCAGCCCTAGCGGGGATGGGAAGACCCAGTACTTC. This codes for CSASPSGDGKTQYF.

This clonotype has a handful of counts. The gene calls are TRBV10-1 and TRBJ2-7; 8 bases line up with TRBD2. Trimming at V came to 2 bases and at J to 5 bases, leaving 5 bases not matched to a gene. CDR1 is WNHNN, CDR2 SYGVQD, per germline (reference sequence). CDR3 length equals 14 residues. CDR3 loop: CASSENGRVNEQYF. The CDR3 DNA follows: TGCGCCAGCAGTGAGAACGGGAGGGTAAACGAGCAGTACTTC.

This clonotype was detected many times. The J gene is TRBJ2-7, the V gene TRBV20-1, with TRBD1 matching over 8 bases. The germline gives CDR1 DFQATT, CDR2 SNEGSKA (reference sequence). J lost 4 bases, V lost 3 bases, and 5 bases had no gene match. The CDR3 loop spans 13 amino acids. DNA of the CDR3: TGCAGTGCTAGTCGTGGACAGGGATACGAGCAGTACTTC. Translated, it gives CSASRGQGYEQYF.

The chain is built from TRBV15 and TRBJ2-7; 9 positions agree with TRBD1. Germline CDR1 LNHNV, CDR2 YYDKDF (reference sequence). After removal of 5 bases from V and 3 bases from J, the junction contained 2 bases not matched to a gene. The CDR3 spans 13 residues. The CDR3 region is CATSGTGSYEQYF. The CDR3 DNA follows: TGTGCCACCAGCGGGACAGGGAGCTACGAGCAGTACTTC.

This sequence joins TRBV5-1 and TRBJ2-3; D is undetermined. Per germline, CDR1 SGHRS and CDR2 YFSETQ. This CDR3 has 12 residues. V was trimmed by 2 bases and J by 4 bases, leaving 5 bases between them. The CDR3 reads CASSLYSDTQYF. CDR3 DNA sequence: TGCGCCAGCAGCTTATACTCAGATACGCAGTATTTT.

Comment on this clonotype: A much larger clonotype is one base distant, so this may be a read error. The chain combines TRBV12-3 or TRBV12-4 with TRBJ1-1; 7 bases match TRBD1. V lost 0 bases to trimming and J lost 8 bases; unmatched junction nucleotides: 6. This CDR3 region has 14 residues. DNA for the CDR3: TGTGCCAGCAGTTTAGCCGGACAGGACTCCGAAGCTTTCTTT. Its translation: CASSLAGQDSEAFF.

Points on this clonotype: It is likely a read error, because the conserved phenylalanine at the end of the CDR3 is missing. V and J are TRBV5-4 and TRBJ2-7; 13 bases line up with TRBD2. CDR1 is SGHNT and CDR2 is YYREEE in the germline V gene (reference sequence). V was pared by 0 bases and J by 2 bases, with 8 bases of the junction left unmatched. CDR3 size: 18 residues. CDR3 sequence: CASSLDMTSGRSPYEQYL. The CDR3 DNA sequence: TGTGCCAGCAGCTTGGACATGACTAGCGGGAGGTCCCCCTACGAGCAGTACCTC.

This clonotype occurred many times. The chain combines TRBV24-1 with TRBJ1-1; D unclear. The CDR3 has 12 amino acids. CDR1 KGHDR and CDR2 SFDVKD come from the germline V gene. V gave up 4 bases and J gave up 5 bases, with 7 bases separating them. The CDR3 DNA is TGTGCCACCAGTGAGGGAGGGACTGAAGCTTTCTTT. It translates to CATSEGGTEAFF.

This clonotype has only one observation. The chain is built from TRBV28 and TRBJ2-1; 8 bases are a match to TRBD2. The J segment lost 8 bases and the V segment lost 2 bases, leaving 14 bases of the junction unmatched. The CDR3 sequence is 17 residues long. Germline CDR1 MDHEN, CDR2 SYDVKM. The DNA of the CDR3 is TGTGCCAGCAGTTTAGGGGCAAGGGGGAGCGGGGGCGATGAGCAGTTCTTC. This gives the protein CASSLGARGSGGDEQFF.

At least ten counts were recorded for this clonotype. The genes are TRBV25-1 and TRBJ2-5; the D gene could be TRBD1 or TRBD2 (6 bases each). The CDR3 length is 15 residues. Germline V gives CDR1 MGHDK, CDR2 SYGVNS. V lost 4 bases to trimming and J lost 1 base, with 13 bases between them. CDR3 DNA sequence: TGTGCCAGCAGTGCCGAAGGGGGGACCCAAGAGACCCAGTACTTC. It specifies CASSAEGGTQETQYF.

This clonotype has ten or more counts. This chain joins TRBV12-3 or TRBV12-4 and TRBJ1-5; D is ambiguous. The CDR3 is 14 residues long. V lost 2 bases and J 8 bases, leaving 13 bases between the germline ends. The CDR3 nucleotides are TGTGCCAGCAGTTTAAGCCCGGATGGTAAGCCCCAGCATTTT. It is translated as CASSLSPDGKPQHF.

The chain recombines TRBV7-8 with TRBJ2-7, with 9 nucleotides matching TRBD1. The CDR3 is 15 amino acids. With V trimmed by 4 bases and J by 7 bases, 11 bases remained unmatched. The germline gives CDR1 SGHVS, CDR2 FQNEAQ. CDR3: CASSYRTGVSPEQYF. The CDR3, as DNA: TGTGCCAGCAGCTACCGGACAGGGGTTTCCCCTGAGCAGTACTTC.

A word on this clonotype: A much larger clone differs from this one at a single base, so this may be a read error. This chain connects TRBV20-1 to TRBJ2-7; D is perhaps TRBD2 (6 bases). V was clipped by 3 bases and J by 4 bases, with 19 bases between them. The germline V gene has CDR1 DFQATT and CDR2 SNEGSKA (reference sequence). The CDR3 has 15 residues. CDR3 DNA: TGCAGTGCTAGTGTATGGAGGGACGGGGCGTACGAGCAGTACTTC. This gives the protein CSASVWRDGAYEQYF.

This clonotype has at least ten counts. V usage is TRBV11-2 and J usage is TRBJ2-2; D unresolved. Deletions cut 0 bases from V and 8 bases from J, with 4 bases between. This CDR3 contains 12 residues. Germline CDR1 and CDR2: SGHAT and FQNNGV. The CDR3 protein is CASSLEPGELFF. CDR3 nucleotide sequence: TGTGCCAGCAGCTTAGAGCCGGGGGAGCTGTTTTTT.

This clonotype was detected only a few times. The chain couples TRBV2 to TRBJ2-7, with D perhaps given as TRBD1 or TRBD2 (7 bases each). Germline-derived CDR1 and CDR2 are SNHLY and FYNNEI. The CDR3 runs 14 residues. The V and J ends lost 8 bases and 1 base respectively, with 15 bases between them. The CDR3 reads CASSQGEGSYEQYF. CDR3 coding DNA: TGTGCCAGCTCCCAGGGGGAGGGTTCCTACGAGCAGTACTTC.

This clonotype was picked up many times. J is TRBJ2-7 and V is TRBV28; D call uncertain. V lost 3 bases to trimming and J lost 2 bases, with 11 bases between them. The CDR3 sequence is 14 residues long. Germline V gives CDR1 MDHEN, CDR2 SYDVKM. The CDR3 is CASSFISSTYEQYF. Written as DNA, the CDR3 is TGTGCCAGCAGTTTCATTTCCTCTACCTACGAGCAGTACTTC.

This clonotype was seen at least ten times. The chain is built from TRBV2 and TRBJ1-2; 8 bases line up with TRBD1. J gave up 10 bases and V 10 bases, and 23 bases lay outside the gene matches. Per germline, CDR1 SNHLY and CDR2 FYNNEI. This CDR3 is built from 16 residues. The CDR3, as DNA: TGTGCCATCCTTCGGACAGGGAACTTAAGTCCGGACGACTACACCTTC. Translated, it gives CAILRTGNLSPDDYTF.

The table lists this clonotype with a few counts. The chain employs TRBV12-3 or TRBV12-4 and TRBJ1-1; possibly TRBD1 for D (6 bases). Trimming took off 6 bases at V and 4 bases at J, with 15 bases between the two ends. The CDR3 spans 14 residues. This CDR3 reads CASSRSSGATEAFF. CDR3 DNA sequence: TGTGCCAGCAGCCGATCATCAGGGGCCACTGAAGCTTTCTTT.

This clonotype has at least ten counts. The V gene is TRBV28, the J gene TRBJ1-1; TRBD1 matches at 7 bases. J gave up 1 base and V 8 bases, and 7 bases lay outside the gene matches. The V gene's germline CDR1 is MDHEN and CDR2 SYDVKM. The CDR3 contains 14 residues. The CDR3 reads CASLNRGKNTEAFF. Here the CDR3 DNA reads TGTGCCAGCCTAAACAGGGGTAAGAACACTGAAGCTTTCTTT.

This clonotype was seen ten or more times. The V gene is TRBV28, the J gene TRBJ2-7; no reliable D call. The V gene's germline CDR1 is MDHEN and CDR2 SYDVKM. The CDR3 is 13 amino acids. Trimming pared 5 bases from V and 5 bases from J, leaving 13 bases between. CDR3 DNA: TGTGCCAGCAGTGAAGGCGGCCGTCACGAGCAGTACTTC. Amino acids: CASSEGGRHEQYF.

The gene calls are TRBV5-6 and TRBJ2-5, with TRBD2 matching 8 bases. From germline, CDR1 is SGHDT and CDR2 YYEEEE. Losses at the gene ends were 3 bases for V and 4 bases for J; bases not matched to a gene: 8. This CDR3 is built from 15 residues. The chain's CDR3 is CASSSPGGQSETQYF. CDR3 nucleotide sequence: TGTGCCAGCAGCTCACCGGGGGGGCAGTCAGAGACCCAGTACTTC.

This clonotype turned up a few times. The V gene is TRBV5-1, the J gene TRBJ2-1; D call uncertain. V was pared by 0 bases and J by 6 bases, with 7 bases between. This CDR3 spans 13 amino acids. Germline CDR1 reads SGHRS; CDR2 reads YFSETQ. The CDR3 nucleotides are TGCGCCAGCAGCTTGGAGCAGCTCAATGAGCAGTTCTTC. This translates into CASSLEQLNEQFF.

There are a few counts of this clonotype. For the CDR3, the DNA is TGTGCCACAGTACAGGAGAAAAGCTCCTACGAGCAGTACTTC. It translates to CATVQEKSSYEQYF. The chain employs TRBV10-3 and TRBJ2-7; D might be TRBD1 (5 bases). The ends were cut back, 10 bases at V and 0 bases at J, with 16 bases in the middle. Germline V lookup: CDR1 ENHRY, CDR2 SYGVKD. CDR3 length equals 14 residues.

This clonotype was observed at least ten times. V gene TRBV24-1 combines with J gene TRBJ2-5; D may be TRBD2 (7 bases). The CDR3 extends over 15 amino acids. The V end lost 3 bases, the J end lost 6 bases, and 16 bases lay between the germline ends. Germline lookup yields CDR1 KGHDR and CDR2 SFDVKD. The CDR3 protein is CATSDPRGAVKTQYF. Written as DNA, the CDR3 is TGTGCCACCAGTGATCCCCGGGGGGCAGTAAAGACCCAGTACTTC.

This clonotype was counted ten times or more. This rearrangement joins TRBV3-1 to TRBJ2-7; 8 bases line up with TRBD1. This CDR3 spans 14 amino acids. V shed 4 bases and J 7 bases; nucleotides not matched to a gene: 9. Germline V gene sequence: CDR1 LGHDT, CDR2 YNNKEL (reference sequence). DNA for the CDR3: TGTGCCAGCAGCCCAGGGACAGGAGGAGGGGAGCAGTACTTC. Its protein is CASSPGTGGGEQYF.

This clonotype has ten or more counts. J is TRBJ2-7 and V is TRBV2; D assignment may be TRBD1 or TRBD2 (5 bases each). This CDR3 is 14 amino acids long. Germline loops: CDR1 SNHLY, CDR2 FYNNEI. V lost 7 bases, J lost 3 bases, and 16 bases lay in between. The CDR3 DNA reads as TGTGCCAGCAATGGGGACGGAGCTAACTACGAGCAGTACTTC. This gives the protein CASNGDGANYEQYF.